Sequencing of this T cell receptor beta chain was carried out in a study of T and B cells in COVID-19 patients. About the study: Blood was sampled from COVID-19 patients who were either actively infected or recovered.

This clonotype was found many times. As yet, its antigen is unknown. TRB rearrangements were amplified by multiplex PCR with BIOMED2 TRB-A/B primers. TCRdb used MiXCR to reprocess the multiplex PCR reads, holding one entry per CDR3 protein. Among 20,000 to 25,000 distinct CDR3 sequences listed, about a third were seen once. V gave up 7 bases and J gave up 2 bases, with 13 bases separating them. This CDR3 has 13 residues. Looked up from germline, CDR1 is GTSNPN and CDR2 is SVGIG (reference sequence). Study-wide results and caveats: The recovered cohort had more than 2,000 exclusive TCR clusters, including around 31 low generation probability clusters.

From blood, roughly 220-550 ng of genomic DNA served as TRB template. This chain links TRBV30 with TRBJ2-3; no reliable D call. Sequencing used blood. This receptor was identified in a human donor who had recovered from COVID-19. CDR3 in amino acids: CAFVPAITDTQYF. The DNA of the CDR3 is TGTGCCTTTGTGCCCGCCATCACAGATACGCAGTATTTT.